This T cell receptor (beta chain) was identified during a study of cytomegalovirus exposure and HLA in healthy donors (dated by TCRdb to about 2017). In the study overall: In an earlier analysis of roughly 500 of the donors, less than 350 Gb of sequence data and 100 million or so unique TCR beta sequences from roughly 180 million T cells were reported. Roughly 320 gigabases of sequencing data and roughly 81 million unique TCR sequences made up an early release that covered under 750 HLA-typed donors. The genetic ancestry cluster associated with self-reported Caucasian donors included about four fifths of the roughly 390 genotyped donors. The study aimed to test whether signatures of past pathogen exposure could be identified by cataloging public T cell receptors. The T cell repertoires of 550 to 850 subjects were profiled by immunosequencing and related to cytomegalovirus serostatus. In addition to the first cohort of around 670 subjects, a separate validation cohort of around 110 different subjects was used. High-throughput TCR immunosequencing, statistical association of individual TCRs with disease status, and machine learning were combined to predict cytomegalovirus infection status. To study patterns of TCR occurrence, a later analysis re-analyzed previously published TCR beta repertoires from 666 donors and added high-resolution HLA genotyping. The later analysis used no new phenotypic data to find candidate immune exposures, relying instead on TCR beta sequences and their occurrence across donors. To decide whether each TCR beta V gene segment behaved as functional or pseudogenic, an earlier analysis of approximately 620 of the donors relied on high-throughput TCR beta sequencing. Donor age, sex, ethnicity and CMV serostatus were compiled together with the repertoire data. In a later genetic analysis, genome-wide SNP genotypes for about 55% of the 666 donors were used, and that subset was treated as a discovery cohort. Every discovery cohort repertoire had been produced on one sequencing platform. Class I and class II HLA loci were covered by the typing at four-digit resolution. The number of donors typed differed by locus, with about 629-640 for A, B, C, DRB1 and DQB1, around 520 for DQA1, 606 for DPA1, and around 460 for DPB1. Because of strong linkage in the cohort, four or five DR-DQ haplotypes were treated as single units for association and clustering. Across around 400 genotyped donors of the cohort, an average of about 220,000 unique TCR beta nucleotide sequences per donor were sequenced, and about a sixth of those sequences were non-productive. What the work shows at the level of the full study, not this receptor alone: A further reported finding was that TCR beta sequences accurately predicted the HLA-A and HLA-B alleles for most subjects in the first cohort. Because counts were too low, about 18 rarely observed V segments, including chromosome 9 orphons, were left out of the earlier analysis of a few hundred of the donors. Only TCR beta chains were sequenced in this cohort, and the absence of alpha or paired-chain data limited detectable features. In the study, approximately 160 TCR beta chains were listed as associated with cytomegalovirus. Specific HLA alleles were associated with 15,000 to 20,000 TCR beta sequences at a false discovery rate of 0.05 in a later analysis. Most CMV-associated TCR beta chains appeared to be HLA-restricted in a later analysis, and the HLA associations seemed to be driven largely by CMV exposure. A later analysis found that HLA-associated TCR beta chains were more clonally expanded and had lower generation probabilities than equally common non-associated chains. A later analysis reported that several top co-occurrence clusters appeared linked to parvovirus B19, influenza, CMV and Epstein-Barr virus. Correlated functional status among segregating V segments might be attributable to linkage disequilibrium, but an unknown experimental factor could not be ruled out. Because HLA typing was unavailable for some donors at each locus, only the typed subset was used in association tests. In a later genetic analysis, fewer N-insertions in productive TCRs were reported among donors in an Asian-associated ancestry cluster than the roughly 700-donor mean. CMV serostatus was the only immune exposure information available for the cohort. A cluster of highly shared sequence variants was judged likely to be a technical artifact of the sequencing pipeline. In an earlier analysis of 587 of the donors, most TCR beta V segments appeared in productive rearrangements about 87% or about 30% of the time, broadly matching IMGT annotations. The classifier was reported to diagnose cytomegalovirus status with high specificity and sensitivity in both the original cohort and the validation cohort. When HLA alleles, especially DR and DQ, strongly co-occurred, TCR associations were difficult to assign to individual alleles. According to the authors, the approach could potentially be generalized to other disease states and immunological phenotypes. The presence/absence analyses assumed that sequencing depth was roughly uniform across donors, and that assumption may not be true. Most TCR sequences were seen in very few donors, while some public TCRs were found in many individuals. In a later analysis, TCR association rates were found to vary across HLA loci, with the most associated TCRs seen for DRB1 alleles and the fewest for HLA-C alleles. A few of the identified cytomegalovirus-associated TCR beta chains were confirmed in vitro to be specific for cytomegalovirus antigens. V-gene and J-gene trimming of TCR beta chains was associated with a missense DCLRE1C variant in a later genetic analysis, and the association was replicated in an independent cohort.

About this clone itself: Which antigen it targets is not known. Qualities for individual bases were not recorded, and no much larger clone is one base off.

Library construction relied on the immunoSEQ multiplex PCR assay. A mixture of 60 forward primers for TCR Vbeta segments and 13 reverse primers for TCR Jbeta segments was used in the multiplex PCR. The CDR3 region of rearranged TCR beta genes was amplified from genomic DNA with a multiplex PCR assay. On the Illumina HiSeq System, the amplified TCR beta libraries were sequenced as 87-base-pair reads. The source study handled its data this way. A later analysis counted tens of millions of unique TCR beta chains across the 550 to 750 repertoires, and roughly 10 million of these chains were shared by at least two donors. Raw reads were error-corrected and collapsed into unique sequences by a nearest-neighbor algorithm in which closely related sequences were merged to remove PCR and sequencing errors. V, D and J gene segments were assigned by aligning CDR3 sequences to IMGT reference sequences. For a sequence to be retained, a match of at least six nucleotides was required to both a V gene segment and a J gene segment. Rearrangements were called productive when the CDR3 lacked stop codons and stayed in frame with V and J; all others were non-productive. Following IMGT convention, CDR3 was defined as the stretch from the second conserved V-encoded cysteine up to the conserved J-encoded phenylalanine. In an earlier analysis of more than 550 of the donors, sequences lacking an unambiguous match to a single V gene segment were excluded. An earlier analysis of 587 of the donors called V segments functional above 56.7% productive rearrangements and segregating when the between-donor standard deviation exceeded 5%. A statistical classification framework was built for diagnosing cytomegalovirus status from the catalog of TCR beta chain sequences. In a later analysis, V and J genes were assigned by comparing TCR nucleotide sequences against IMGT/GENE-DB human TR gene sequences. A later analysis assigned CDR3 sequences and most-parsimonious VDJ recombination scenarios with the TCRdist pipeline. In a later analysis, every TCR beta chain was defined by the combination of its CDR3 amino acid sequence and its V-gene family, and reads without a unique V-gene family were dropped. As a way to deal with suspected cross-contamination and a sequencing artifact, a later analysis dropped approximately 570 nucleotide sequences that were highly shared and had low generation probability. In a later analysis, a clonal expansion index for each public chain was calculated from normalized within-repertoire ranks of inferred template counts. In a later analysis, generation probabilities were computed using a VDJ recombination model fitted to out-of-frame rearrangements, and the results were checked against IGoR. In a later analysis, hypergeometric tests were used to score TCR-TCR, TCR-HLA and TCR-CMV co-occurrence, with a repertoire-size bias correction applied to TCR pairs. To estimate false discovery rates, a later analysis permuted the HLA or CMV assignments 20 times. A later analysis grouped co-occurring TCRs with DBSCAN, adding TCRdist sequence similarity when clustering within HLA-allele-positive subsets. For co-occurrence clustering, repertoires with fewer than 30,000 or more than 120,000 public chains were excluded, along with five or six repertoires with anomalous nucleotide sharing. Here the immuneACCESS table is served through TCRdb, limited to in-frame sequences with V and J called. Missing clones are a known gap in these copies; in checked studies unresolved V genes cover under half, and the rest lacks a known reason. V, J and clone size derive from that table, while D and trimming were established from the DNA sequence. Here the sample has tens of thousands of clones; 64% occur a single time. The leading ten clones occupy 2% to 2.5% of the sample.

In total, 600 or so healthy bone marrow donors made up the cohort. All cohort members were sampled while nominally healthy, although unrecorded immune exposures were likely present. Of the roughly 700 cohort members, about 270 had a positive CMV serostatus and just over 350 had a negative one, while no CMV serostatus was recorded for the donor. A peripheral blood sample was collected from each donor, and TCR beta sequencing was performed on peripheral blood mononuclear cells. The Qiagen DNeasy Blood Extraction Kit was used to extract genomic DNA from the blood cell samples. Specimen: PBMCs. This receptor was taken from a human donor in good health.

The DNA sequence is TGTGCCAGCTCACCACCATCGGACAGGGTGGATGGCTACACCTTC. Translation gives CASSPPSDRVDGYTF. The sequence joins TRBV18 to TRBJ1-2, and 8 junctional nucleotides match TRBD1. Inclusive of the bounding cysteine and phenylalanine, the CDR3 is 15 residues long. The retained sequence is limited to the CDR3, 45 bases, with the frame set at the first base. Looking up the germline V gene yields CDR1 KGHSH and CDR2 LQKENI. The germline V and J ends show losses of 0 bases and 6 bases respectively, and no gene match explains 6 bases of the junction.